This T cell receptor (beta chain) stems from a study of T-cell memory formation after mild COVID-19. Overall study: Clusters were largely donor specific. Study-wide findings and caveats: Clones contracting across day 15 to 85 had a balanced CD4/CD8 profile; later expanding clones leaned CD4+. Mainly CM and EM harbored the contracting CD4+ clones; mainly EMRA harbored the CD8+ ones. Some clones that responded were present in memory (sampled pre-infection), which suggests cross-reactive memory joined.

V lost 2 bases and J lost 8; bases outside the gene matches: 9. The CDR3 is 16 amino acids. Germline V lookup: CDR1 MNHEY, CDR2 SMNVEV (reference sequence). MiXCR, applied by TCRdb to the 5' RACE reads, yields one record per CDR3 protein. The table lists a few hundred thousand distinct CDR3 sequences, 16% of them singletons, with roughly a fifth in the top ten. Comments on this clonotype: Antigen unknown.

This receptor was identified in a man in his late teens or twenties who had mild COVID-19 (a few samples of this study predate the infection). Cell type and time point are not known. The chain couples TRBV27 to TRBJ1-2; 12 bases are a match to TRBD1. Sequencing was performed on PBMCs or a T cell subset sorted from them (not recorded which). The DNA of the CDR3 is TGTGCCAGCAGTTTAATGTCGGGACAGGGGGCGCGAGGCTACACCTTC. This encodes CASSLMSGQGARGYTF.